One sample yielded the 7 T cell receptor beta chains listed below, sequenced in a study of T cell responses to AZD1222 COVID-19 vaccine. Assay: immunoSEQ multiplex PCR; the TCRdb copy retains only in-frame clones and omits some. The sample holds 150,000 to 190,000 clones; more than 85% are singletons and the top ten take approximately 1.6%. Sequences were derived from peripheral blood, sampled 28 days after the second AZD1222 dose. The receptor set was obtained from an adult who received the AZD1222 COVID-19 vaccine.

The genes are TRBV3-1 (or the pseudogene TRBV3-2) and TRBJ1-1, with 7 bases aligning to TRBD1. The V segment lost 4 bases and the J segment 7 bases; nucleotides outside the gene matches: 9. CDR1 is LGHDT, CDR2 YNNKEL, per germline (reference sequence). The CDR3 has 14 amino acids. The CDR3 is CASSLGQAVSEAFF. CDR3 coding DNA: TGTGCCAGCAGCCTAGGACAGGCGGTGAGTGAAGCTTTCTTT.

The gene calls are TRBV4-1 and TRBJ2-2, with unresolved D. Between the trimmed V and J ends, which lost 4 bases and 2 bases, there was a span of 2 bases. Germline V gene sequence: CDR1 MGHRA, CDR2 YSYEKL. The CDR3 extends over 12 amino acids. The CDR3 DNA reads as TGCGCCAGCAGCCCCAACACCGGGGAGCTGTTTTTT. Protein sequence: CASSPNTGELFF.

This chain uses TRBV5-1 with TRBJ2-7; no firm D call. Germline V gives CDR1 SGHRS, CDR2 YFSETQ. The V end was cut by 2 bases, the J end by 0 bases, with 12 bases between. The CDR3 is 15 residues long. CDR3 loop: CASSFQLAGSYEQYF. Here the CDR3 DNA reads TGCGCCAGCAGCTTCCAGCTGGCTGGCTCCTACGAGCAGTACTTC.

The rearrangement uses TRBV18 and TRBJ1-2; possibly TRBD1 for D (5 bases). The CDR3 is made up of 15 amino acids. Germline CDR1 reads KGHSH; CDR2 reads LQKENI. The V end was cut by 6 bases, the J end by 3 bases, with 17 bases between. The CDR3 sequence is CASSQGRESDYGYTF. For the CDR3, the DNA is TGTGCCAGCTCCCAGGGAAGGGAATCCGACTATGGCTACACCTTC.

This clone was detected only once. The genes are TRBV11-2 and TRBJ1-2; D uncertain. The CDR3 sequence is 14 residues long. V gave up 4 bases and J gave up 7 bases, with 16 bases separating them. Germline values: CDR1 SGHAT, CDR2 FQNNGV. CDR3 sequence (DNA): TGTGCCAGCAGCTCGGGGTTGCGGATCAGTGGCTACACCTTC. The encoded protein is CASSSGLRISGYTF. Variable domain in full (rest from reference TRBV11-2 and TRBJ1-2): EAGVAQSPRYKIIEKRQSVAFWCNPISGHATLYWYQQILGQGPKLLIQFQNNGVVDDSQLPKDRFSAERLKGVDSTLKIQPAKLEDSAVYLCASSSGLRISGYTFGSGTRLTVV.

The V gene is TRBV5-1, the J gene TRBJ1-5; D not certain. The CDR3 sequence is 14 residues long. Trimming took 4 bases from V and 1 from J, leaving 9 bases between them. Germline CDR1 and CDR2: SGHRS and YFSETQ. CDR3 in amino acids: CASSPQPSNQPQHF. The DNA for the CDR3 is TGCGCCAGCAGCCCACAGCCCAGCAATCAGCCCCAGCATTTT.

This sequence joins TRBV29-1 and TRBJ1-3, with D unclear. The CDR3 has 14 residues. Trimming took off 6 bases at V and 0 bases at J, with 12 bases between the two ends. Germline V gene sequence: CDR1 SQVTM, CDR2 ANQGSEA. CDR3 bases: TGCAGCGTAGAAAAAAAGGGCTCTGGAAACACCATATATTTT. Its translation is CSVEKKGSGNTIYF.